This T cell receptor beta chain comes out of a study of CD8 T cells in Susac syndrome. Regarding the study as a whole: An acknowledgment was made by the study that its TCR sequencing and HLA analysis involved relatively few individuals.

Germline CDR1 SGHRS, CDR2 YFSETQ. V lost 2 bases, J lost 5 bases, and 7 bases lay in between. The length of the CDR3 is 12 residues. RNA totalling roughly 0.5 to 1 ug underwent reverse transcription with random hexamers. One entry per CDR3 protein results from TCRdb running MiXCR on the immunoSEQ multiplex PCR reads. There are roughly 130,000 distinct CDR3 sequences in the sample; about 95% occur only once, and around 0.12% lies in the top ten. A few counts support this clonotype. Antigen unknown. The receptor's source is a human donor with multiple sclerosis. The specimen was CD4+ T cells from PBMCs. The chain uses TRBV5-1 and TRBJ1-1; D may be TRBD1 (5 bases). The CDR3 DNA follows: TGCGCCAGCAGCTTTGAGGGGACTGAAGCTTTCTTT. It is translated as CASSFEGTEAFF.